This T cell receptor (beta chain) was sequenced in a study of regulatory T cells in long-lasting Graves disease. Study at large: Over 5 years of antithyroid drugs with positive TSH receptor antibodies was taken to mean persistent Graves' disease.

Through Arm-PCR of CDR3 regions and iRepertoire HTBI primers, TCR beta libraries were built. MiXCR was run by TCRdb on the multiplex PCR reads, yielding one entry per CDR3 protein. Of about half a million distinct CDR3 sequences listed, about 20% were seen once; the top ten hold approximately 14%. Time point specified: persistent/refractory GD, antithyroid drugs over 5 years with positive TRAb. PBMCs provided the RNA from which the TCR library was made. Enrollment of patients was through an endocrinology department in Xi'an, China. CDR1 is MGHRA and CDR2 is YSYEKL in the germline V gene. V was pared by 8 bases and J by 1 base, with 17 bases between. The CDR3 covers 15 residues.

The TCR comes from a female donor with Graves disease. The specimen was peripheral blood mononuclear cells (PBMCs), collected when the disease was refractory, from a patient treated with antithyroid drugs. The chain employs TRBV4-1 and TRBJ1-1; possible D gene TRBD1, 5 bases. CDR3 nucleotide sequence: TGCGCCAGCCGACCAATCACAGGAAGGAACACTGAAGCTTTCTTT. This sequence encodes CASRPITGRNTEAFF.